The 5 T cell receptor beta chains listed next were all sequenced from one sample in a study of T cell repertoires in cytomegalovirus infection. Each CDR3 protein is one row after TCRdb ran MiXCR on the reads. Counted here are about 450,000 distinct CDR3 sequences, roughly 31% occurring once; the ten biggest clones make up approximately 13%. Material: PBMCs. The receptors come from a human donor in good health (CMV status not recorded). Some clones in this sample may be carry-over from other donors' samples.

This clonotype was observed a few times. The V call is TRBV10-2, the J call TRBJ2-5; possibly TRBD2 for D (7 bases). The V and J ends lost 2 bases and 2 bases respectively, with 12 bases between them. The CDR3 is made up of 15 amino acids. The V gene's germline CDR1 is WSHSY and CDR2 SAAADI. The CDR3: CASSEAGARQETQYF. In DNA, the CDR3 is TGCGCCAGCAGTGAGGCGGGGGCCCGGCAAGAGACCCAGTACTTC.

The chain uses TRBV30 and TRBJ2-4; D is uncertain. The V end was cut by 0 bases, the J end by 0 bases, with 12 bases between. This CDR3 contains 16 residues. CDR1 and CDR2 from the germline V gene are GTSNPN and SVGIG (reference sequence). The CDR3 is CAWSVEGMLAKNIQYF. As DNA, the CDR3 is TGTGCCTGGAGTGTTGAAGGCATGTTAGCCAAAAACATTCAGTACTTC.

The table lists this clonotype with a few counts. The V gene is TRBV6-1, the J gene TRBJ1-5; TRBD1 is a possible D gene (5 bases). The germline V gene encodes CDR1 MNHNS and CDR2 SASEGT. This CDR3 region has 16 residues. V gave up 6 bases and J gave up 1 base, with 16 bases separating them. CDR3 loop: CASRGARGPSNQPQHF. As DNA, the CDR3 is TGTGCCAGCAGAGGGGCGCGGGGCCCGAGCAATCAGCCCCAGCATTTT.

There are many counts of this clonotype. CDR3: CASSTTPPDGRGKLFF. In DNA, the CDR3 is TGTGCCAGCAGCACCACTCCCCCGGACGGTCGGGGAAAACTGTTTTTT. The rearrangement links TRBV7-9 to TRBJ1-4, with unresolved D. The CDR3 sequence is 16 residues long. V gave up 5 bases and J gave up 10 bases, with 23 bases separating them. From germline, CDR1 is SEHNR and CDR2 FQNEAQ (reference sequence). The full variable domain, in which reference TRBV7-9 and TRBJ1-4 provide the parts outside the CDR3, is DTGVSQNPRHKITKRGQNVTFRCDPISEHNRLYWYRQTLGQGPEFLTYFQNEAQLEKSRLLSDRFSAERPKGSFSTLEIQRTEQGDSAMYLCASSTTPPDGRGKLFFGSGTQLSVL.

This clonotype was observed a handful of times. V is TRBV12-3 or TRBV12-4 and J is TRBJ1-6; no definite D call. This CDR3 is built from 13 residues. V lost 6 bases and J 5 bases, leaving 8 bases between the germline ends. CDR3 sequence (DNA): TGTGCCAGCAGCAAGACCAATAATTCACCCCTCCACTTT. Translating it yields CASSKTNNSPLHF.